These 27 T cell receptor beta chains were all obtained from the same sample, sequenced in a study of tumor-infiltrating lymphocytes in primary liver carcinoma. Without any cell sorting, about 19-30 mg of bulk tissue yielded co-extracted RNA and DNA. Total RNA amounting to 500 ng was the source from which TCR beta cDNA was made with a constant-region primer. What produced the TCR beta libraries was three nested multiplex PCR rounds using slightly modified ARM-PCR. A C-beta reverse primer was combined with TRBV1-TRBV30 forward primers in the first two PCR rounds, and each round had approximately 10 cycles. MiXCR, run by TCRdb on the multiplex PCR reads, gives a single entry per CDR3 protein. The table records roughly 70,000 distinct CDR3 sequences, roughly two thirds of them present only once. The material sequenced was liver tumor tissue from sampling region 4. Sample subset: tumor region T4, right-lateral pole. The receptors come from a man in his forties or fifties with primary liver carcinoma and hepatitis B virus infection.

As regards this clonotype: Mismatch with germline at one junction end may stem from a read error. The J gene is TRBJ2-7, the V gene TRBV10-3; 16 nucleotides line up with TRBD2. Per germline, CDR1 ENHRY and CDR2 SYGVKD. The CDR3 length is 19 residues. In DNA form, the CDR3 reads TGTACCATCACCAAGCGATCGGGACTAGCGGGAGGGTTCTCATACGAGCCGTACTTC. Its translation: CTITKRSGLAGGFSYEPYF.

Regarding this clonotype: Mismatch with germline at one junction end may stem from a read error. The genes are TRBV13 and TRBJ2-7; D possibly matches TRBD1 or TRBD2 (6 bases each). Germline lookup yields CDR1 PRHDT and CDR2 FYEKMQ (reference sequence). There are 15 residues in the CDR3. The CDR3 protein is CASSLGGEGGGEQYF. The CDR3 DNA sequence: TGTGCTAGCAGCTTAGGGGGTGAGGGGGGCGGCGAGCAGTACTTC.

The gene calls are TRBV4-2 and TRBJ2-7; 8 bases map to TRBD2. Germline loops: CDR1 LGHNA, CDR2 YNFKEQ. The CDR3 sequence is 16 residues long. V lost 1 base, J lost 2 bases, and 7 bases stayed unmatched. The CDR3 coding sequence is TGTGCCAGCAGCCAAGCGGTTAGCGGGGTTCCCTACGAGCAGTACTTC. Its protein is CASSQAVSGVPYEQYF.

Notes on this clonotype: Mismatch with germline at one junction end may stem from a read error. The rearrangement joins TRBV11-2 to TRBJ2-2; D is perhaps TRBD2 (6 bases). The CDR3 consists of 15 residues. The germline CDR1 and CDR2 sequences are SGHAT and FQNNGV. The CDR3 is CASSFAGSNTGEMFF. The CDR3 DNA is TGCGCCAGCAGCTTTGCGGGATCGAACACTGGGGAGATGTTTTTT.

This clonotype appeared many times. The CDR3 region is CASSPRRRTNTGELFF. The CDR3 DNA reads TGTGCCAGCAGTCCCCGGCGGCGGACGAACACCGGGGAGCTGTTTTTT. J is TRBJ2-2 and V is TRBV12-3 or TRBV12-4; D call uncertain. This CDR3 spans 16 amino acids. V was clipped by 5 bases and J by 0 bases, with 13 bases between them.

With respect to this clonotype: This may be a read error, as it is one base from a much larger clone. This chain uses TRBV29-1 with TRBJ2-1; D not resolved. The CDR3 spans 11 residues. CDR1 is SQVTM, CDR2 ANQGSEA, per germline. The CDR3 sequence: CSVRYVQMQVF. The CDR3 DNA reads TGCAGCGTGAGATACGTACAGATGCAGGTCTTC.

The V gene is TRBV10-1, the J gene TRBJ2-3; D gene unclear. V gave up 5 bases and J gave up 3 bases, with 18 bases separating them. Per the germline V gene, CDR1 is WNHNN and CDR2 is SYGVQD (reference sequence). The CDR3 has 16 amino acids. CDR3 sequence: CASSIPPPTTTDTQYF. The DNA for the CDR3 is TGCGCCAGCAGTATTCCACCCCCCACGACGACAGATACGCAGTATTTT.

About this clonotype itself: One junction end disagrees with the germline gene, perhaps due to a read error. This rearrangement joins TRBV12-3 or TRBV12-4 to TRBJ2-7; TRBD1 agrees at 11 bases. This CDR3 spans 15 amino acids. CDR3 nucleotides: TGTGGCAGCAGTATGGGGACAGGGGGGTCCTACAAGCACTACTTC. Its protein is CGSSMGTGGSYKHYF.

This chain links TRBV5-1 with TRBJ2-2; 9 bases line up with TRBD1. The J segment lost 1 base and the V segment lost 9 bases, leaving 7 bases of the junction unmatched. The CDR3 extends over 15 amino acids. From germline, CDR1 is SGHRS and CDR2 YFSETQ. The CDR3 coding sequence is TGCGCCAATACCTTGACAGGGGGGAACACCGGGGAGCTGTTTTTT. Residues: CANTLTGGNTGELFF.

As regards this clonotype: At one end the junction does not follow the germline gene, possibly because of a read error. The chain uses TRBV11-2 and TRBJ2-1, with D tentatively TRBD2 (7 bases). Germline CDR1 reads SGHAT; CDR2 reads FQNNGV. This CDR3 is built from 15 residues. CDR3 sequence (DNA): TGTGCCAGCAGTTCTGGCGGGGGCTCCTACAGTGAGCTGTTCTTC. Its protein product is CASSSGGGSYSELFF.

About this clonotype: This CDR3 fails to terminate in the conserved phenylalanine or tryptophan, so it likely reflects a read error. The chain is built from TRBV29-1 and TRBJ2-7; D not certain. The CDR3 contains 12 residues. Looked up from germline, CDR1 is SQVTM and CDR2 is ANQGSEA. The CDR3 bases are TGCGGCGTGACTTCATCCTCCTACGAGCAGTACTTA. Amino acid sequence: CGVTSSSYEQYL.

Of note for this clonotype: This may stem from a read error, because a much larger clone lies one nucleotide away. The rearrangement links TRBV24-1 to TRBJ2-1; D not resolved. The CDR3 loop spans 17 amino acids. V shed 4 bases and J shed 0 bases, with 15 bases lying between them. Germline assignment: CDR1 KGHDR and CDR2 SFDVKD. CDR3 protein: CATSEYSTTGSYNEQFF. For the CDR3, the DNA is TGTGCCACCAGTGAATATTCTACGACTGGCTCCTACAATGAGCAGTTCTTC.

This clonotype was picked up one time. This chain joins TRBV7-8 and TRBJ2-1; 8 bases line up with TRBD2. Trimming cost V 4 bases and J 13 bases; bases outside gene matches: 12. The CDR3 is made up of 14 amino acids. The germline V gene encodes CDR1 SGHVS and CDR2 FQNEAQ. The CDR3 DNA reads TGTGCCAGCAGCTCCCTAGCGGGTCTAGCGGTCCAGTTCTTC. It is translated as CASSSLAGLAVQFF.

The chain carries TRBV7-9 and TRBJ2-7, with 9 bases lining up with TRBD2. The V and J ends lost 7 bases and 3 bases, in that order; junction bases with no gene match: 7. This CDR3 spans 14 amino acids. Germline V CDR1 and CDR2: SEHNR, FQNEAQ (reference sequence). CDR3 residues: CASTRTSEYYEQYF. Here the CDR3 DNA reads TGTGCCAGCACTCGGACTAGCGAGTACTACGAGCAGTACTTC.

This clonotype turned up a few times. A much larger clone differs from this one at a single base, so this may be a read error. The chain carries TRBV28 and TRBJ1-1; no reliable D call. Germline-derived CDR1 and CDR2 are MDHEN and SYDVKM. This CDR3 spans 12 amino acids. CDR3 DNA: TGTGCCAGCGGAACCCAGAACATTGAAGCTTTCTTT. Its protein product is CASGTQNIEAFF.

A note on this clonotype: No conserved phenylalanine or tryptophan ends this CDR3, so it is likely a read error. The rearrangement links TRBV29-1 to TRBJ2-1; D unclear. The germline gives CDR1 SQVTM, CDR2 ANQGSEA. The length of the CDR3 is 16 residues. V lost 6 bases to trimming and J lost 13 bases, with 31 bases between them. The CDR3 nucleotides are TGCAGCGTCGCCACGCTTCGGCCCTGGTCCCGTCAAAATCAGTTCCTC. It is translated as CSVATLRPWSRQNQFL.

This clonotype appeared a few times. The chain recombines TRBV4-3 with TRBJ2-1; TRBD2 matches 14 bases. Trimming cost V 4 bases and J 7 bases; bases outside gene matches: 6. This CDR3 spans 16 amino acids. CDR1 and CDR2 (germline): LGHNA, YSLEER. CDR3 bases: TGCGCCAGCAGCCCCCACGGGACTAGCGGGAGTAATGAGCAGTTCTTC. Its translation is CASSPHGTSGSNEQFF.

The gene calls are TRBV12-3 or TRBV12-4 and TRBJ2-1, with 9 bases identical to TRBD2. The CDR3 totals 18 residues. With 7 bases clipped from V and 9 bases from J, the junction kept 22 bases outside the gene matches. In DNA, the CDR3 is TGTGCCAGCACTTTCCCCAGTCTCGCGGGAGGGGAGGGCAGTGAGCAGTTCTTC. This gives the protein CASTFPSLAGGEGSEQFF.

As for this clonotype: A much bigger clone sits one base away, suggesting this may be a read error. This sequence joins TRBV28 and TRBJ1-1; no clear D gene. The CDR3 loop spans 14 amino acids. The V gene's germline CDR1 is MDHEN and CDR2 SYDVKM. The CDR3 is CASRLSKATTGAFF. CDR3 DNA: TGTGCCAGCAGACTCTCGAAAGCGACGACTGGAGCTTTCTTT.

The chain employs TRBV12-3 or TRBV12-4 and TRBJ2-2, with D possibly being TRBD2 (5 bases). V was cut by 9 bases and J by 5 bases, with 16 bases left in between. This CDR3 contains 14 residues. CDR3 sequence: CARKIMGVTGELFF. The DNA of the CDR3 is TGTGCCAGGAAAATTATGGGAGTAACCGGGGAGCTGTTTTTT.

About this clonotype itself: Because the CDR3 is missing its conserved closing phenylalanine or tryptophan, this is likely a read error. The chain joins TRBV6-1 to TRBJ2-7; D gene ambiguous. The length of the CDR3 is 10 residues. The V end lost 10 bases, the J end lost 1 base, and 5 bases lay between the germline ends. Per the germline V gene, CDR1 is MNHNS and CDR2 is SASEGT. The CDR3 nucleotides read TGTGCCATCGGGTCCTACGAGCAGTACATC. Translation: CAIGSYEQYI.

To note about this clonotype: Mismatch with germline at one junction end may stem from a read error. The J gene is TRBJ2-7, the V gene TRBV5-4, with D tentatively TRBD1 (5 bases). The CDR3 has 13 amino acids. Looked up from germline, CDR1 is SGHNT and CDR2 is YYREEE (reference sequence). CDR3: CTSSLQGFYEQYF. DNA of the CDR3: TGTACCAGCAGCTTGCAGGGTTTCTACGAGCAATACTTC.

The chain recombines TRBV7-9 with TRBJ2-7; possible D gene TRBD1, 6 bases. This CDR3 spans 14 amino acids. Germline V gene lookup returns CDR1 SEHNR and CDR2 FQNEAQ (reference sequence). V was pared by 1 base and J by 10 bases, with 17 bases between. CDR3 residues: CASSLGRTEGDQYF. Written as DNA, the CDR3 is TGTGCCAGCAGCTTAGGTCGGACAGAAGGGGATCAGTACTTC.

About this clonotype itself: The junction departs from the called germline gene at one end, perhaps through a read error. CDR3 region: CTSSLAGGHRGHEQFF. CDR3 coding DNA: TGTACCAGCAGTTTAGCGGGAGGGCATAGAGGGCATGAGCAGTTCTTC. V and J are TRBV12-3 or TRBV12-4 and TRBJ2-1; 11 bases are a match to TRBD2. The CDR3 has 16 residues.

This clonotype appeared many times. The J gene is TRBJ1-3, the V gene TRBV24-1, with D hard to call. The V gene lost 3 bases and the J gene lost 2 bases, with 7 bases spanning the gap. The CDR3 loop spans 14 amino acids. Germline V gene data show CDR1 as KGHDR and CDR2 as SFDVKD. The CDR3 here is CATSDPETGNTIYF. DNA of the CDR3: TGTGCCACCAGTGATCCAGAAACTGGAAACACCATATATTTT.

The table lists this clonotype with many counts. Here the CDR3 DNA reads TGCGCCAGCAGCCGGACAGGGAACACCGGGGAGCTGTTTTTT. Protein sequence: CASSRTGNTGELFF. V and J are TRBV5-1 and TRBJ2-2; 7 bases map to TRBD1. Trimming removed 4 bases from V and 1 base from J; junction bases left unmatched: 1. Looked up from germline, CDR1 is SGHRS and CDR2 is YFSETQ. The CDR3 length is 14 residues.

As concerns this clonotype: The junction shows a germline mismatch at one end, possibly a read error. CDR3 bases: TGTGCCGGCAGGGGGATGGGGACCGGGGAGCTGTGTTTT. This encodes CAGRGMGTGELCF. V usage is TRBV5-4 and J usage is TRBJ2-2; 7 bases agree with TRBD1. CDR1 SGHNT and CDR2 YYREEE come from the germline V gene (reference sequence). The CDR3 has 13 residues. Using reference TRBV5-4 and TRBJ2-2 for the parts outside the CDR3, the full variable domain is ETGVTQSPTHLIKTRGQQVTLRCSSQSGHNTVSWYQQALGQGPQFIFQYYREEENGRGNFPPRFSGLQFPNYSSELNVNALELDDSALYLCAGRGMGTGELCFGEGSRLTVL.